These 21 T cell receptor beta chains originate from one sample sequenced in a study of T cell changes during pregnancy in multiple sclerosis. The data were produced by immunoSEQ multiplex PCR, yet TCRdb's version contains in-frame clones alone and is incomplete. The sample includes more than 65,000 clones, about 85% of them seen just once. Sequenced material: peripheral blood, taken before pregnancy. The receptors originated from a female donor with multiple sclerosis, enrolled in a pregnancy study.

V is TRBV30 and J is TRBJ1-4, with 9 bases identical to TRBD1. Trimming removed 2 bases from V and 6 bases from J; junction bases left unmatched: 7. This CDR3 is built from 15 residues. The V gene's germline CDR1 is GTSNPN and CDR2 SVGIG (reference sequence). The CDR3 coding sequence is TGTGCCTGGAGTTTCTCGGGACAGGGTCATGAAAAACTGTTTTTT. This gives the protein CAWSFSGQGHEKLFF.

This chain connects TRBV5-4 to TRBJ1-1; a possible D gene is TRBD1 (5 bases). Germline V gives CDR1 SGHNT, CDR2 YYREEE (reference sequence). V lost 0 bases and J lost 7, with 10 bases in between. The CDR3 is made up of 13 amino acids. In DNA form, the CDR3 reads TGTGCCAGCAGCTTGGGACGACAGATTGAAGCTTTCTTT. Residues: CASSLGRQIEAFF.

Here the CDR3 reads CASSQGTGDLIYEQYF. The CDR3 DNA follows: TGTGCCAGCAGCCAAGGTACAGGGGATCTGATCTACGAGCAGTACTTC. V gene TRBV4-2 combines with J gene TRBJ2-7; the match to TRBD1 covers 7 bases. J was trimmed by 3 bases and V by 1 base; bases with no gene match: 9. CDR3 size: 16 residues. Germline CDR1 is LGHNA and CDR2 is YNFKEQ.

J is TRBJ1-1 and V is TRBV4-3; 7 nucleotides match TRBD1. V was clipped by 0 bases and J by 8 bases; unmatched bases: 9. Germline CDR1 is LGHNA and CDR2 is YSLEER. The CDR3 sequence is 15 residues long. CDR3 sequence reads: CASSQDQGDLAEAFF. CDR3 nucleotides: TGCGCCAGCAGCCAAGACCAGGGGGACCTGGCAGAAGCTTTCTTT.

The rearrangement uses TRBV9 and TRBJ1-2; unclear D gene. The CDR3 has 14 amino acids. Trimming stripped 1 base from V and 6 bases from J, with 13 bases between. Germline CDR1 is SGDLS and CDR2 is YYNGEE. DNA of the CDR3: TGTGCCAGCAGCGTATTTGGCCAGGATCATGGCTACACCTTC. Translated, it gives CASSVFGQDHGYTF.

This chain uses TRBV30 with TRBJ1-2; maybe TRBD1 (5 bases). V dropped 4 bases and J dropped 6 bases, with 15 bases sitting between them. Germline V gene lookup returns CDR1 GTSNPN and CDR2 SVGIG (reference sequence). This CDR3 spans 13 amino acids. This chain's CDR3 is CAWIKGGDHGYTF. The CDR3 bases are TGTGCCTGGATTAAAGGAGGGGACCATGGCTACACCTTC.

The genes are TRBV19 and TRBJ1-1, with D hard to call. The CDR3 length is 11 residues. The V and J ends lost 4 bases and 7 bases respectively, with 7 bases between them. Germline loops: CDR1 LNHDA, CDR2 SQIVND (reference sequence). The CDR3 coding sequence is TGTGCCAGTAGTACGGGAGTTGAAGCTTTCTTT. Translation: CASSTGVEAFF.

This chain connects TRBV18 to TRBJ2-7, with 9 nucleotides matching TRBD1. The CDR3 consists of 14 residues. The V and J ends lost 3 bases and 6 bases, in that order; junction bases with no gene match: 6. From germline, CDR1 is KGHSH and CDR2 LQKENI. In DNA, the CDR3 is TGTGCCAGCTCACCCTGGGACAGGGCCGGCGAGCAGTACTTC. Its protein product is CASSPWDRAGEQYF.

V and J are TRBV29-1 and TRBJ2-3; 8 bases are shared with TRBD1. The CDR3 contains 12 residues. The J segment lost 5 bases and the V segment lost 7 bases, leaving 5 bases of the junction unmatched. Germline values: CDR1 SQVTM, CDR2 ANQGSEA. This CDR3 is CSAGTGGDTQYF. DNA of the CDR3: TGCAGCGCCGGGACAGGTGGAGATACGCAGTATTTT.

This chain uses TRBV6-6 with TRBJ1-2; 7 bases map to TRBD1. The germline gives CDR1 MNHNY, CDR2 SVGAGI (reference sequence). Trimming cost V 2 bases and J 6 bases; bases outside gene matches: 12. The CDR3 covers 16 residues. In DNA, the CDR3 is TGTGCCAGCAGTTACGGGTGGAGGGGGCGCGATCATGGCTACACCTTC. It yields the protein CASSYGWRGRDHGYTF.

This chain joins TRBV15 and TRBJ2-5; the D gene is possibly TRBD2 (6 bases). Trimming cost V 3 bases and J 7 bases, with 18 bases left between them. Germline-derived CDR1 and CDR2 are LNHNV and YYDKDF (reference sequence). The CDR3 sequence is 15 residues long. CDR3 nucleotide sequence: TGTGCCACCAGCAGCAAGGGACTGAGTTTGTGGACCCAGTACTTC. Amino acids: CATSSKGLSLWTQYF.

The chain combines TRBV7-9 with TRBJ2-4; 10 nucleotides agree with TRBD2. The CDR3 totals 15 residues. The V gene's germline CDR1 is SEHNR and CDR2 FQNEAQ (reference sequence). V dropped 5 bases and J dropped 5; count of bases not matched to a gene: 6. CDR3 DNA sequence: TGTGCCAGCAGCCGGGAGGGACTAGCGCAAAACATTCAGTACTTC. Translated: CASSREGLAQNIQYF.

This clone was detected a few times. The CDR3 sequence: CASSSTGLTNVLTF. The DNA of the CDR3 is TGTGCCAGCAGCTCCACAGGTCTCACCAACGTCCTGACTTTC. The chain has TRBV7-9 and TRBJ2-6, with a possible D match to TRBD1 (5 bases). Deletions cut 4 bases from V and 8 bases from J, with 12 bases between. CDR3 size: 14 residues. CDR1 is SEHNR and CDR2 is FQNEAQ in the germline V gene (reference sequence).

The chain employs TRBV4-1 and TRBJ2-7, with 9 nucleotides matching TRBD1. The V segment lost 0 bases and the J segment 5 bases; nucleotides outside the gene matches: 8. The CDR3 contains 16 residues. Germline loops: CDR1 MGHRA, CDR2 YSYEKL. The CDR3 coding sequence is TGCGCCAGCAGCCAAGATTCGATGACAGGGGGAAACGAGCAGTACTTC. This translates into CASSQDSMTGGNEQYF.

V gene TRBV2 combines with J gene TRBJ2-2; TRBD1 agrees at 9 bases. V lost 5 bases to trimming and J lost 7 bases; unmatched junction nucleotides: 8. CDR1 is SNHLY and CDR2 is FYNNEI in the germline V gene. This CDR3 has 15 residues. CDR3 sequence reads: CASSLQGAMSGELFF. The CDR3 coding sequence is TGTGCCAGCAGTCTACAGGGGGCAATGAGCGGGGAGCTGTTTTTT.

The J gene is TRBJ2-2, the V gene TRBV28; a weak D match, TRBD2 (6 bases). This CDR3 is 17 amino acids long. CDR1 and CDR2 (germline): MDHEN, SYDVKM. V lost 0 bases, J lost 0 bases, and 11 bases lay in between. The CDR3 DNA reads TGTGCCAGCAGTTTATGGCGGGGCCCCGCGAACACCGGGGAGCTGTTTTTT. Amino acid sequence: CASSLWRGPANTGELFF.

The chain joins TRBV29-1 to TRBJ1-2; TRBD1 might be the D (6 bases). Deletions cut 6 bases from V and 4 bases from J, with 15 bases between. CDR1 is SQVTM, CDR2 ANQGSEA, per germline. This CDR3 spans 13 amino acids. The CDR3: CSVPGGAIYGYTF. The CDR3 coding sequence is TGCAGCGTCCCTGGGGGGGCTATCTATGGCTACACCTTC.

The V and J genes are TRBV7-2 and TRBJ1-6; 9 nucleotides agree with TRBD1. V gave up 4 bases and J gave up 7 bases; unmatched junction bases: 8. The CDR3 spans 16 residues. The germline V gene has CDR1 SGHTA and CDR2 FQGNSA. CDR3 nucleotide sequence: TGTGCCAGCAGCTGGGGACAGGGAAAAAGGAATTCACCCCTCCACTTT. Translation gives CASSWGQGKRNSPLHF. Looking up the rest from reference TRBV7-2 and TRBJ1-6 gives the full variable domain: GAGVSQSPSNKVTEKGKDVELRCDPISGHTALYWYRQSLGQGLEFLIYFQGNSAPDKSGLPSDRFSAERTGGSVSTLTIQRTQQEDSAVYLCASSWGQGKRNSPLHFGNGTRLTVT.

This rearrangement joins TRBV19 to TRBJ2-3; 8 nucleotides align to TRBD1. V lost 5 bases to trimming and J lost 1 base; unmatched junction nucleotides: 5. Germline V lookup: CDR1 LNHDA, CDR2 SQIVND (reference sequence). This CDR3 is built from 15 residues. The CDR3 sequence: CASSLPGQGTDTQYF. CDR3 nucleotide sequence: TGTGCCAGTAGTTTGCCGGGACAGGGCACAGATACGCAGTATTTT.

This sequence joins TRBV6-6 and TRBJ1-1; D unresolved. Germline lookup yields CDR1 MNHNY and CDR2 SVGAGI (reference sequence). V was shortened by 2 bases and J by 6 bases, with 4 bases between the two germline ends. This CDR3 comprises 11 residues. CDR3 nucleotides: TGTGCCAGCAGTTACGGGCCTGAAGCTTTCTTT. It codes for CASSYGPEAFF.

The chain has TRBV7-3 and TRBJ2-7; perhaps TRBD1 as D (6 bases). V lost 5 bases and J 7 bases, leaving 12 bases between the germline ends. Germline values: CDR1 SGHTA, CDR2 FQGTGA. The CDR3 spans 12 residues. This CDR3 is CASSTYQGEQYF. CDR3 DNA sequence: TGTGCCAGCAGCACCTATCAGGGGGAGCAGTACTTC.